This entry concerns a single TCR beta chain. These data come from a study of technical replicates of blood from a handful of donors. The data were produced by immunoSEQ multiplex PCR, yet TCRdb's version contains in-frame clones alone and is incomplete. The sample lists around 83,000 clones, 94% occurring once. This CDR3 is built from 13 residues. V lost 4 bases and J lost 3; bases outside the gene matches: 4. Germline V gene lookup returns CDR1 SGHRS and CDR2 YFSETQ. This clonotype was sampled from a human donor in good health. The chain has TRBV5-1 and TRBJ2-7; 7 bases are shared with TRBD2. Sequenced material: T cells isolated from PBMCs. The CDR3 nucleotides read TGCGCCAGCAGCCTAGGACTAGGCTACGAGCAGTACTTC. This translates into CASSLGLGYEQYF.